This T cell receptor (beta chain) was identified in a study of blood T cell repertoires in COVID-19. Turning to the study itself: The recovered donors of Cohort 3 showed two negative PCRs, clearance, or symptom resolution. Sites in the United States, Italy and Spain provided acute and convalescent COVID-19 samples.

Data came from immunoSEQ multiplex PCR; TCRdb stores just in-frame clones and leaves some out. The sample holds over 200,000 clones, roughly nine tenths seen once. Assignment of participants to cohorts was predicated upon participant-reported clinical history. Trimming shortened V by 10 bases and J by 3 bases, and 16 bases separated the two germline ends. Germline CDR1 and CDR2: LGHNA and YNFKEQ. The CDR3 is 14 amino acids. The TCR was taken from a woman in her fifties or sixties in a cohort exposed to, infected with or recovered from COVID-19 (not recorded which). Material for sequencing was PBMCs or T cells enriched from blood (not recorded which). J is TRBJ1-5 and V is TRBV4-2, with a tentative D call TRBD1 (5 bases). The CDR3 sequence is CATIFGGFNQPQHF. The CDR3 DNA sequence: TGTGCCACCATTTTCGGGGGTTTCAATCAGCCCCAGCATTTT.